Listed below are T cell receptor beta chains from one sample, sequenced in a study of blood T cell repertoires in COVID-19. Produced via immunoSEQ multiplex PCR; TCRdb's table is partial and in-frame only. The sample carries some 270,000 clones, under 90% recorded once. Sequenced input: PBMCs or T cells enriched from blood (not recorded which). Receptors were obtained from a woman aged 55-69 years who had recovered from COVID-19. The CDR3 runs from the conserved cysteine through the conserved F or W. D genes are given only for firm matches. Clone size is shown for a subset of rows, as once, few, many or a class of expanded clone.

.,few,TRBJ1-4,TRBV5-1,CASSPRGSATNEKLFF,TGCGCCAGCAGCCCTAGGGGCTCCGCAACTAATGAAAAACTGTTTTTT
TRBD1,.,TRBJ2-1,TRBV18,CASSLGTGLYNEQFF,TGTGCCAGCTCACTCGGGACAGGGCTTTACAATGAGCAGTTCTTC
TRBD1,few,TRBJ1-4,TRBV14,CASSPRQGATNEKLFF,TGTGCCAGCAGCCCGCGACAGGGTGCAACTAATGAAAAACTGTTTTTT
.,.,TRBJ2-3,TRBV5-1,CASSLESTDTQYF,TGCGCCAGCAGCTTGGAGAGTACAGATACGCAGTATTTT
TRBD2,.,TRBJ2-7,TRBV7-3,CASSRTSGSDHEQYF,TGTGCCAGCAGCCGTACTAGCGGGAGCGACCACGAGCAGTACTTC
.,.,TRBJ2-7,TRBV14,CASSPYFSVPYEQYF,TGTGCCAGCAGCCCCTACTTCTCGGTTCCCTACGAGCAGTACTTC
.,once,TRBJ2-3,TRBV10-3,CAISDQGGGTDTQYF,TGTGCCATCAGTGACCAAGGGGGGGGCACAGATACGCAGTATTTT
TRBD1,once,TRBJ1-1,TRBV28,CASSLWGSLTGRTEAFF,TGTGCCAGCAGTTTATGGGGGTCTTTGACAGGGCGGACTGAAGCTTTCTTT
TRBD1,.,TRBJ2-1,TRBV6-5,CASSRDRGNNEQFF,TGTGCCAGCAGCCGGGACAGGGGGAACAATGAGCAGTTCTTC
TRBD1,.,TRBJ1-2,TRBV4-1,CASSQAGQGMNGYTF,TGCGCCAGCAGCCAAGCAGGACAGGGGATGAATGGCTACACCTTC
.,.,TRBJ2-5,TRBV16,CASSQPGGETQYF,TGTGCCAGCAGCCAACCTGGAGGAGAGACCCAGTACTTC
TRBD2,once,TRBJ2-1,TRBV28,CASSSWRGLANNEQFF,TGTGCCAGCAGTTCGTGGAGGGGACTAGCGAACAATGAGCAGTTCTTC
.,once,TRBJ1-2,TRBV29-1,CSVIDSDNYGYTF,TGCAGCGTTATAGACAGTGATAACTATGGCTACACCTTC
.,.,TRBJ2-7,TRBV7-9,CASSLGLGGRGPYEQYF,TGTGCCAGCAGCTTAGGATTGGGGGGGCGAGGGCCCTACGAGCAGTACTTC
.,.,TRBJ1-1,TRBV9,CASSETGITEAFF,TGTGCCAGCAGCGAAACAGGGATCACTGAAGCTTTCTTT
.,.,TRBJ2-6,TRBV6-6,CAIQSGANVLTF,TGTGCCATCCAATCTGGGGCCAACGTCCTGACTTTC
TRBD1,.,TRBJ1-6,TRBV3-1/TRBV3-2,CASSQRGGTSYNSPLHF,TGTGCCAGCAGCCAAAGAGGGGGCACCTCCTATAATTCACCCCTCCACTTT
.,.,TRBJ2-1,TRBV30,CASAERSYNEQFF,TGTGCCTCTGCGGAGCGGTCCTACAATGAGCAGTTCTTC
TRBD1,.,TRBJ2-7,TRBV5-3,CASLRQGAYEQYF,TGTGCCAGCCTCAGACAGGGGGCTTACGAGCAGTACTTC
.,.,TRBJ1-1,TRBV5-1,CASSLGEVEGKAFF,TGCGCCAGCAGCTTGGGAGAGGTGGAGGGTAAAGCTTTCTTT
.,.,TRBJ2-7,TRBV6-5,CASSYSEAFSYEQYF,TGTGCCAGCAGTTACTCGGAGGCGTTCTCCTACGAGCAGTACTTC
.,.,TRBJ2-1,TRBV14,CASSQPRPGRHNEQFF,TGTGCCAGCAGCCAACCCCGCCCGGGGAGGCACAATGAGCAGTTCTTC
.,.,TRBJ1-4,TRBV27,CASGSGGNEKLFF,TGTGCCAGCGGGTCGGGGGGTAATGAAAAACTGTTTTTT
.,.,TRBJ2-7,TRBV11-3,CASSLDGTRTYEQYF,TGTGCCAGCAGCTTAGATGGGACACGGACCTACGAGCAGTACTTC
.,.,TRBJ2-5,TRBV2,CASSVEGAGETQYF,TGTGCCAGCAGTGTGGAGGGGGCTGGGGAGACCCAGTACTTC
TRBD2,.,TRBJ2-1,TRBV5-1,CASSLASGVYNEQFF,TGCGCCAGCAGCCTCGCTAGCGGGGTCTACAATGAGCAGTTCTTC
.,.,TRBJ2-7,TRBV4-2,CASSQGQGGAYEQYF,TGTGCCAGCAGCCAGGGGCAGGGGGGAGCCTACGAGCAGTACTTC
.,.,TRBJ1-1,TRBV4-1,CASSQDPGDTEAFF,TGCGCCAGCAGCCAAGATCCAGGGGATACTGAAGCTTTCTTT
TRBD1,.,TRBJ1-5,TRBV7-8,CASSTRGYQPQHF,TGTGCCAGCAGCACCAGGGGGTATCAGCCCCAGCATTTT
.,few,TRBJ2-7,TRBV7-3,CASSPRAVSSYEQYF,TGTGCCAGCAGTCCCCGTGCGGTTAGCTCCTACGAGCAGTACTTC
.,.,TRBJ2-3,TRBV18,CASFNTDTQYF,TGTGCCAGCTTCAACACAGATACGCAGTATTTT
.,.,TRBJ1-1,TRBV2,CASSDTGTEAFF,TGTGCCAGCAGTGACACGGGCACTGAAGCTTTCTTT
TRBD2,few,TRBJ2-7,TRBV4-1,CASSQDRTSVAYEQYF,TGCGCCAGCAGCCAAGATCGGACTAGCGTTGCCTACGAGCAGTACTTC
.,.,TRBJ1-1,TRBV3-1/TRBV3-2,CASSRDIKGPATEAFF,TGTGCCAGCAGCCGGGACATCAAAGGGCCCGCCACTGAAGCTTTCTTT
.,.,TRBJ2-2,TRBV2,CASRERQITGELFF,TGTGCCAGCAGAGAAAGACAGATCACCGGGGAGCTGTTTTTT
TRBD2,few,TRBJ2-7,TRBV15,CATSRGGLAAYEQYF,TGTGCCACCAGCAGAGGGGGACTAGCCGCCTACGAGCAGTACTTC
.,.,TRBJ1-2,TRBV6-5,CASSYSYRVSDGYTF,TGTGCCAGCAGTTACTCCTACAGGGTGTCGGATGGCTACACCTTC
.,.,TRBJ2-1,TRBV5-1,CASSLAFGLGGDEQFF,TGCGCCAGCAGCTTGGCCTTTGGCCTTGGGGGCGATGAGCAGTTCTTC
TRBD1,.,TRBJ1-6,TRBV6-5,CASCEGARSPLHF,TGTGCCTCATGCGAGGGGGCGAGGTCACCCCTCCACTTT
.,.,TRBJ2-3,TRBV12-3/TRBV12-4,CASSPQGPDTQYF,TGTGCCAGCAGTCCCCAGGGTCCAGATACGCAGTATTTT
.,once,TRBJ2-2,TRBV3-1/TRBV3-2,CASSPRGATGELFF,TGTGCCAGCAGCCCACGGGGGGCGACCGGGGAGCTGTTTTTT
TRBD1,.,TRBJ2-7,TRBV5-6,CASSSIKRDSRLEQYF,TGTGCCAGCAGCTCCATTAAAAGGGACAGCCGCCTCGAGCAGTACTTC
.,.,TRBJ1-1,TRBV28,CASTPGGGGTEAFF,TGTGCCAGCACTCCGGGGGGTGGGGGCACTGAAGCTTTCTTT
TRBD2,.,TRBJ2-3,TRBV6-6,CASSSPAGPSTDTQYF,TGTGCCAGCAGTTCCCCAGCGGGGCCCAGCACAGATACGCAGTATTTT
TRBD2,.,TRBJ2-1,TRBV3-1/TRBV3-2,CASSQEISGRGNNEQFF,TGTGCCAGCAGCCAAGAGATTAGCGGGAGGGGTAACAATGAGCAGTTCTTC
.,.,TRBJ1-4,TRBV6-1,CASSEQGEKLFF,TGTGCCAGCAGTGAGCAGGGGGAAAAACTGTTTTTT